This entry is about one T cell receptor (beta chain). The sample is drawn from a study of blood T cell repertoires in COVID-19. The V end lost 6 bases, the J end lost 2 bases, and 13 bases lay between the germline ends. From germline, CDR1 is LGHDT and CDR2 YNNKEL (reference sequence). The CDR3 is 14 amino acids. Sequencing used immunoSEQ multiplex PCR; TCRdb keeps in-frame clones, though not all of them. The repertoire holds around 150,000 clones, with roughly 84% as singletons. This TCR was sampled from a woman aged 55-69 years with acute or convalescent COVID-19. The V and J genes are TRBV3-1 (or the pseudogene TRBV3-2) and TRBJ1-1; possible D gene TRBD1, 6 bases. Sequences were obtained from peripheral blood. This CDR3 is CASRQGAANTEAFF. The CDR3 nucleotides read TGTGCCAGCAGACAGGGAGCTGCCAACACTGAAGCTTTCTTT.